The 15 T cell receptor beta chains below all came from one sample that was sequenced in a study of shared T cell receptors in the human thymus. The assay was immunoSEQ multiplex PCR, and TCRdb's table has in-frame clones only and misses some. In the table there are some 400,000 clones, 95% of which are singletons. Sequenced: thymocytes. These receptors were taken from a human donor.

The V call is TRBV4-2, the J call TRBJ2-2; 9 bases agree with TRBD2. Germline V gene lookup returns CDR1 LGHNA and CDR2 YNFKEQ. V lost 1 base and J lost 6; bases outside the gene matches: 9. This CDR3 is 17 amino acids long. This CDR3 reads CASSQVLGLARPGELFF. CDR3 DNA sequence: TGTGCCAGCAGCCAAGTGCTCGGACTAGCGCGGCCCGGGGAGCTGTTTTTT.

This chain links TRBV5-6 with TRBJ2-7; D possibly corresponds to TRBD2 (5 bases). Germline V gene lookup returns CDR1 SGHDT and CDR2 YYEEEE. The V end lost 3 bases, the J end lost 2 bases, and 18 bases lay between the germline ends. CDR3 length: 16 amino acids. This CDR3 is CASSSRQAGGPYEQYF. The CDR3 DNA reads as TGTGCCAGCAGCTCTCGGCAGGCGGGCGGTCCCTACGAGCAGTACTTC.

V usage is TRBV25-1 and J usage is TRBJ2-2, with TRBD2 as a possible D gene (5 bases). Between the trimmed V and J ends, which lost 6 bases and 0 bases, there was a span of 17 bases. Germline loops: CDR1 MGHDK, CDR2 SYGVNS. The CDR3 contains 17 residues. CDR3 residues: CASSPGKMVPNTGELFF. The CDR3 nucleotides read TGTGCCAGCAGCCCCGGGAAGATGGTACCGAACACCGGGGAGCTGTTTTTT.

This clone has only one observation. The chain recombines TRBV12-5 with TRBJ2-1; 14 positions match TRBD2. CDR1 and CDR2 from the germline V gene are LGHNT and FRNRAP. The CDR3 sequence is 17 residues long. V lost 2 bases to trimming and J lost 7 bases; unmatched junction nucleotides: 7. CDR3 nucleotide sequence: TGTGCTAGTGGTTTGCCCCAGGGACTAGCGGGAGAAAATGAGCAGTTCTTC. As protein: CASGLPQGLAGENEQFF. Together with reference TRBV12-5 and TRBJ2-1, the CDR3 gives the full variable domain: DARVTQTPRHKVTEMGQEVTMRCQPILGHNTVFWYRQTMMQGLELLAYFRNRAPLDDSGMPKDRFSAEMPDATLATLKIQPSEPRDSAVYFCASGLPQGLAGENEQFFGPGTRLTVL.

V gene TRBV19 combines with J gene TRBJ1-1; tentative D call: TRBD1 (6 bases). CDR1 LNHDA and CDR2 SQIVND come from the germline V gene (reference sequence). CDR3 length equals 11 residues. Here the CDR3 reads CGDGGITEAFF. Written as DNA, the CDR3 is TGTGGCGACGGGGGCATCACTGAAGCTTTCTTT. Supplemented by reference TRBV19 and TRBJ1-1, the full variable domain reads DGGITQSPKYLFRKEGQNVTLSCEQNLNHDAMYWYRQDPGQGLRLIYYSQIVNDFQKGDIAEGYSVSREKKESFPLTVTSAQKNPTAFYLCGDGGITEAFFGQGTRLTVV.

This chain joins TRBV6-1 and TRBJ1-5; unclear D gene. The V end was cut by 4 bases, the J end by 5 bases, with 6 bases between. The CDR3 runs 12 residues. CDR1 MNHNS and CDR2 SASEGT come from the germline V gene. The CDR3 nucleotides are TGTGCCAGCAGTGGGCGGGATCAGCCCCAGCATTTT. It translates to CASSGRDQPQHF.

The CDR3 loop reads CASSALSGGISTDTQYF. In DNA, the CDR3 is TGTGCCAGTAGTGCCCTCAGCGGGGGTATTAGCACAGATACGCAGTATTTT. V usage is TRBV19 and J usage is TRBJ2-3, with TRBD2 matching 8 bases. Trimming at V came to 5 bases and at J to 0 bases, leaving 10 bases not matched to a gene. The CDR3 loop spans 17 amino acids. The germline gives CDR1 LNHDA, CDR2 SQIVND (reference sequence). Drawing the rest from reference TRBV19 and TRBJ2-3, the complete variable domain is DGGITQSPKYLFRKEGQNVTLSCEQNLNHDAMYWYRQDPGQGLRLIYYSQIVNDFQKGDIAEGYSVSREKKESFPLTVTSAQKNPTAFYLCASSALSGGISTDTQYFGPGTRLTVL.

The rearrangement joins TRBV6-5 to TRBJ1-1; D not resolved. The CDR3 totals 12 residues. Trimming pared 6 bases from V and 3 bases from J, leaving 8 bases between. Per the germline V gene, CDR1 is MNHEY and CDR2 is SVGAGI. CDR3 in DNA: TGTGCCAGCAGAGGGTTGGACACTGAAGCTTTCTTT. It codes for CASRGLDTEAFF.

The rearrangement uses TRBV10-2 and TRBJ2-7, with D possibly being TRBD1 (6 bases). Germline-derived CDR1 and CDR2 are WSHSY and SAAADI. This CDR3 region has 14 residues. V was pared by 5 bases and J by 3 bases, with 14 bases between. The CDR3 is CASSSGTTVYEQYF. In DNA, the CDR3 is TGCGCCAGCAGTTCCGGGACAACCGTCTACGAGCAGTACTTC.

The chain employs TRBV7-9 and TRBJ2-7; the D gene is possibly TRBD2 (6 bases). CDR3 size: 16 residues. Germline-derived CDR1 and CDR2 are SEHNR and FQNEAQ (reference sequence). V was trimmed by 4 bases and J by 6 bases, leaving 22 bases between them. The CDR3 here is CASSYHGGVLRSEQYF. The CDR3 DNA reads TGTGCCAGCAGCTACCATGGCGGGGTCCTTCGCTCCGAGCAGTACTTC.

This clone showed up just once. The junction departs from germline at one end; a sequencing error may be responsible. The rearrangement uses TRBV28 and TRBJ1-1; 8 nucleotides agree with TRBD1. The CDR3 extends over 15 amino acids. In germline, CDR1 is MDHEN, CDR2 SYDVKM. Here the CDR3 DNA reads TGTGCCAGCAGCGAACGACAGGGGTTGAATACTGAAGCTTTCTTT. This gives the protein CASSERQGLNTEAFF.

This clone was recorded once. The gene calls are TRBV14 and TRBJ2-1, with 8 bases identical to TRBD2. This CDR3 has 18 residues. Looked up from germline, CDR1 is SGHDN and CDR2 is FVKESK. With 2 bases clipped from V and 0 bases from J, the junction kept 9 bases outside the gene matches. This chain's CDR3 is CASSQTSGYLSSYNEQFF. The CDR3 bases are TGTGCCAGCAGCCAAACTAGCGGCTATTTGAGCTCCTACAATGAGCAGTTCTTC. Full variable domain (rest looked up from reference TRBV14 and TRBJ2-1): EAGVTQFPSHSVIEKGQTVTLRCDPISGHDNLYWYRRVMGKEIKFLLHFVKESKQDESGMPNNRFLAERTGGTYSTLKVQPAELEDSGVYFCASSQTSGYLSSYNEQFFGPGTRLTVL.

This clone appeared a single time. The rearrangement joins TRBV28 to TRBJ2-1; TRBD1 matches 8 bases. The germline V gene encodes CDR1 MDHEN and CDR2 SYDVKM. With V trimmed by 4 bases and J by 12 bases, 23 bases remained unmatched. The CDR3 length is 18 residues. CDR3 residues: CASSSDAKGGTGPLGQFF. In DNA, the CDR3 is TGTGCCAGCAGTTCAGACGCTAAGGGCGGGACAGGCCCGTTGGGGCAGTTCTTC.

The genes are TRBV28 and TRBJ2-7; D is possibly TRBD2 (6 bases). This CDR3 comprises 23 residues. V gave up 8 bases and J gave up 3 bases, with 44 bases separating them. Germline V gene data show CDR1 as MDHEN and CDR2 as SYDVKM. The CDR3 sequence is CASFETISSGGNKNPGRSYEQYF. CDR3 sequence (DNA): TGTGCCAGCTTTGAGACTATTAGCTCTGGGGGAAATAAAAACCCGGGGAGGAGCTACGAGCAGTACTTC.

This clone was picked up a small number of times. The gene calls are TRBV19 and TRBJ1-1; 9 bases map to TRBD1. CDR1 LNHDA and CDR2 SQIVND come from the germline V gene (reference sequence). With V trimmed by 6 bases and J by 13 bases, 6 bases remained unmatched. The CDR3 has 11 residues. The CDR3 bases are TGTGCCAGTAGGTTGGGACAGGGTGTTTTCTTT. This gives the protein CASRLGQGVFF.